This T cell receptor (beta chain) was observed in a study of OX40 agonist ivuxolimab in advanced cancers. On the study more broadly: Partial responses occurred in three patients (one hepatocellular carcinoma, two cutaneous melanoma). Study conclusions and caveats: The average count of expanded clones was higher among CD8+ T cells than among CD4+. CD4+ and CD8+ T cells in blood underwent clonal expansion by week 6 at 0.1 to 3.0 mg/kg.

To note about this clone: Its specificity is unknown.

Only in-frame clones appear in the TCRdb table, and some are missing; sequencing was by immunoSEQ multiplex PCR. The sample yields 9,500 to 12,000 clones, under 90% seen once. The CDR3 is 12 amino acids. After removal of 3 bases from V and 11 bases from J, the junction contained 3 bases not matched to a gene. Germline V gene sequence: CDR1 WNHNN, CDR2 SYGVQD (reference sequence). This rearrangement joins TRBV10-1 to TRBJ1-1; TRBD1 matches at 10 bases. This specimen was CD4+ or CD8+ T cells sorted from blood, taken in a trial of the OX40 agonist ivuxolimab. The sequence was obtained from an adult with an advanced solid tumor such as melanoma, head and neck, liver or kidney cancer. The CDR3 DNA reads as TGCGCCAGCAGTGATCCGGGACAGGGGGCTTTCTTT. As protein: CASSDPGQGAFF.